Below are 32 T cell receptor beta chains sequenced from a single sample in a study of CD8 T cells in ankylosing spondylitis. TCRdb fed the 5' RACE reads into MiXCR, producing one record per CDR3 protein. The sample has around 440,000 distinct CDR3 sequences; about a sixth are singletons. No antigen has been assigned to these receptors. Study-level results: In ankylosing spondylitis blood, a motif of roughly 8 highly homologous TCR beta variants appeared characteristic.

Sequences were obtained from blood, either unsorted or a sorted T cell fraction (not recorded which). These receptors originate from a male donor with ankylosing spondylitis.

The J gene is TRBJ2-5, the V gene TRBV11-3; no clear D. Germline CDR1 and CDR2: SGHNT and YENEEA. V shed 5 bases and J shed 5 bases, with 9 bases lying between them. This CDR3 has 12 residues. CDR3 nucleotides: TGTGCCAGCAGCGGGATAGCTGAGACCCAGTACTTC. Its protein product is CASSGIAETQYF.

This clonotype has only a few counts. The chain uses TRBV6-1 and TRBJ2-5; 8 bases are shared with TRBD2. The CDR3 contains 14 residues. CDR1 MNHNS and CDR2 SASEGT come from the germline V gene. V lost 7 bases to trimming and J lost 4 bases; unmatched junction nucleotides: 8. DNA for the CDR3: TGTGCCAGCAATCCGGGGGGGCCAGGAGAGACCCAGTACTTC. Protein product: CASNPGGPGETQYF.

This sequence joins TRBV6-1 and TRBJ2-7; 8 positions agree with TRBD2. V lost 7 bases to trimming and J lost 2 bases; unmatched junction nucleotides: 13. The CDR3 consists of 16 residues. CDR1 is MNHNS and CDR2 is SASEGT in the germline V gene. The CDR3 spells CASKEGGAGAPYEQYF. The CDR3 DNA reads as TGTGCCAGCAAGGAAGGAGGAGCGGGAGCTCCCTACGAGCAGTACTTC.

The V gene is TRBV2, the J gene TRBJ1-5; D call uncertain. The germline gives CDR1 SNHLY, CDR2 FYNNEI. This CDR3 spans 14 amino acids. V was pared by 6 bases and J by 3 bases, with 12 bases between. The CDR3 sequence is CASSQMGPNQPQHF. The CDR3 nucleotides are TGTGCCAGCAGCCAGATGGGTCCCAATCAGCCCCAGCATTTT.

The chain employs TRBV3-1 and TRBJ2-7; 8 nucleotides align to TRBD1. The germline V gene encodes CDR1 LGHDT and CDR2 YNNKEL (reference sequence). The V and J ends lost 4 bases and 3 bases, in that order; junction bases with no gene match: 2. The CDR3 runs to 13 residues. The CDR3 DNA reads TGTGCCAGCAGCCGGGACAGGATCTACGAGCAGTACTTC. Protein product: CASSRDRIYEQYF.

This clonotype turned up a few times. This chain joins TRBV5-5 and TRBJ2-1, with TRBD1 identical over 8 bases. The CDR3 contains 16 residues. Germline-derived CDR1 and CDR2 are SGHKS and YYEKEE (reference sequence). Trimming cost V 5 bases and J 0 bases; bases outside gene matches: 7. In DNA form, the CDR3 reads TGTGCCAGCAGTTCTGGGACAGGCGGCTCCTACAATGAGCAGTTCTTC. Translation gives CASSSGTGGSYNEQFF.

This clonotype has only a few counts. The chain employs TRBV25-1 and TRBJ1-2, with 9 bases matching TRBD1. Trimming at V came to 4 bases and at J to 5 bases, leaving 11 bases not matched to a gene. This CDR3 contains 16 residues. From germline, CDR1 is MGHDK and CDR2 SYGVNS. CDR3 nucleotides: TGTGCCAGCAGTGCTGCGACCGGGACAGGGCTATATGGCTACACCTTC. Translation: CASSAATGTGLYGYTF.

The table lists this clonotype with a few counts. This chain joins TRBV10-2 and TRBJ1-6, with 7 bases lining up with TRBD1. Unmatched junction bases numbered 11, after V lost 6 bases and J lost 9 bases. The CDR3 sequence is 15 residues long. Per germline, CDR1 WSHSY and CDR2 SAAADI. CDR3 DNA: TGCGCCAGCAGGGCCTCGGGACAGTCTGGTTCACCCCTCCACTTT. Protein: CASRASGQSGSPLHF.

This clonotype was detected a few times. The J gene is TRBJ2-7, the V gene TRBV12-3 or TRBV12-4, with TRBD2 matching 9 bases. The CDR3 has 15 amino acids. Trimming at V came to 2 bases and at J to 4 bases, leaving 6 bases not matched to a gene. The CDR3 region has the DNA TGTGCCAGCAGTTTAAAGCGGGGGGCGGATTACGAGCAGTACTTC. This encodes CASSLKRGADYEQYF.

This clonotype has a handful of counts. The genes are TRBV29-1 and TRBJ2-1; 14 bases are a match to TRBD2. The CDR3 is 15 residues long. Germline V gives CDR1 SQVTM, CDR2 ANQGSEA. Trimming cost V 6 bases and J 5 bases; bases outside gene matches: 6. DNA for the CDR3: TGCAGCGTCGCCAGACTAGCGGGAGGGAACAATGAGCAGTTCTTC. This codes for CSVARLAGGNNEQFF.

This clonotype has more than one count but fewer than ten. The chain employs TRBV6-2 or TRBV6-3 and TRBJ1-2; no definite D call. Germline CDR1 MNHEY, CDR2 SVGEGT. V was cut by 0 bases and J by 8 bases, with 4 bases left in between. The CDR3 runs to 11 residues. The CDR3 is CASSYSKGYTF. CDR3 nucleotides: TGTGCCAGCAGTTACTCGAAAGGCTACACCTTC.

The V and J genes are TRBV6-2 or TRBV6-3 and TRBJ2-1; 10 positions agree with TRBD1. Per germline, CDR1 MNHEY and CDR2 SVGEGT. J lost 3 bases, V lost 5 bases, and 16 bases had no gene match. The length of the CDR3 is 19 residues. CDR3 amino acids: CASSTGTGAEGVSYNEQFF. The CDR3 DNA reads TGTGCCAGCAGTACCGGGACAGGGGCCGAGGGGGTTAGCTACAATGAGCAGTTCTTC.

This chain connects TRBV5-6 to TRBJ2-7; possibly TRBD2 for D (6 bases). Trimming pared 3 bases from V and 5 bases from J, leaving 21 bases between. Per germline, CDR1 SGHDT and CDR2 YYEEEE. The CDR3 has 16 residues. In DNA, the CDR3 is TGTGCCAGCAGCTCCCCAGAAATCGGCGGGAAAGACGAGCAGTACTTC. Protein product: CASSSPEIGGKDEQYF.

The chain combines TRBV6-1 with TRBJ2-7; D may be TRBD1 or TRBD2 (5 bases each). This CDR3 comprises 17 residues. CDR1 is MNHNS and CDR2 is SASEGT in the germline V gene. The V gene lost 5 bases and the J gene lost 3 bases, with 23 bases spanning the gap. CDR3 residues: CASSNLPGPGWLYEQYF. The CDR3 coding sequence is TGTGCCAGCAGTAATCTCCCGGGACCAGGGTGGCTCTACGAGCAGTACTTC.

This chain links TRBV20-1 with TRBJ1-6; D remains unclear. V was cut by 3 bases and J by 0 bases, with 15 bases left in between. The V gene's germline CDR1 is DFQATT and CDR2 SNEGSKA (reference sequence). The CDR3 has 17 residues. CDR3 DNA: TGCAGTGCTAGGTTTCAAAAGGAAAGCTCCTATAATTCACCCCTCCACTTT. Translation: CSARFQKESSYNSPLHF.

This clonotype appeared a few times. J is TRBJ2-2 and V is TRBV6-5; D unclear. Deletions cut 0 bases from V and 5 bases from J, with 10 bases between. Germline CDR1 and CDR2: MNHEY and SVGAGI. CDR3 length equals 15 residues. This CDR3 reads CASSYSSEVTGELFF. CDR3 sequence (DNA): TGTGCCAGCAGTTACTCAAGCGAGGTGACCGGGGAGCTGTTTTTT.

This clonotype showed up just a few times. The chain couples TRBV6-5 to TRBJ1-5; D not resolved. Trimming left V 0 bases short and J 6 bases short, with 12 bases between. Germline CDR1 is MNHEY and CDR2 is SVGAGI. CDR3 length: 15 amino acids. DNA of the CDR3: TGTGCCAGCAGTTACTCGTCGTCAGAACTTCAGCCCCAGCATTTT. This codes for CASSYSSSELQPQHF.

The chain joins TRBV20-1 to TRBJ2-1, with TRBD2 identical over 12 bases. The CDR3 is 14 amino acids. V lost 6 bases and J lost 9; bases outside the gene matches: 9. Germline V CDR1 and CDR2: DFQATT, SNEGSKA (reference sequence). CDR3 residues: CSASSSGRAGEQFF. In nucleotides, the CDR3 is TGCAGTGCAAGCTCTAGCGGGAGGGCTGGTGAGCAGTTCTTC.

This clonotype has just a few counts. The chain carries TRBV24-1 and TRBJ2-3; D remains ambiguous. V lost 5 bases and J 4 bases, leaving 12 bases between the germline ends. CDR3 length equals 14 residues. The germline V gene has CDR1 KGHDR and CDR2 SFDVKD. The CDR3 region is CATSGDDPPDTQYF. CDR3 DNA: TGTGCCACCAGTGGCGATGACCCCCCAGATACGCAGTATTTT.

This clonotype was recorded many times. The rearrangement joins TRBV12-3 or TRBV12-4 to TRBJ2-2, with a tentative D call TRBD2 (5 bases). The CDR3 length is 14 residues. The V gene lost 10 bases and the J gene lost 0 bases, with 12 bases spanning the gap. The CDR3 loop is CANHPRANTGELFF. DNA of the CDR3: TGTGCCAACCACCCGAGGGCGAACACCGGGGAGCTGTTTTTT.

The rearrangement joins TRBV20-1 to TRBJ1-4, with D perhaps matching TRBD1 (5 bases). CDR1 DFQATT and CDR2 SNEGSKA come from the germline V gene (reference sequence). This CDR3 has 13 amino acids. V lost 0 bases to trimming and J lost 11 bases, with 13 bases between them. Here the CDR3 reads CSARESGQGKLFF. The CDR3 DNA reads as TGCAGTGCTAGAGAGTCCGGCCAGGGCAAACTGTTTTTT.

The J gene is TRBJ2-2, the V gene TRBV15, with 8 positions matching TRBD2. The CDR3 contains 17 residues. Trimming removed 0 bases from V and 4 bases from J; junction bases left unmatched: 7. Looked up from germline, CDR1 is LNHNV and CDR2 is YYDKDF (reference sequence). CDR3 loop: CATSREKAGDSTGELFF. The CDR3 coding sequence is TGTGCCACCAGCAGAGAAAAAGCGGGAGATAGCACCGGGGAGCTGTTTTTT.

The chain has TRBV3-1 and TRBJ1-1; D gene uncertain. Trimming cost V 4 bases and J 5 bases, with 11 bases left between them. The CDR3 sequence is 13 residues long. Germline lookup yields CDR1 LGHDT and CDR2 YNNKEL (reference sequence). The CDR3 here is CASSPTRETEAFF. CDR3 nucleotide sequence: TGTGCCAGCAGCCCTACACGGGAGACTGAAGCTTTCTTT.

This clonotype was seen a few times. This chain links TRBV5-1 with TRBJ1-1; TRBD1 agrees at 9 bases. The CDR3 has 15 amino acids. Germline-derived CDR1 and CDR2 are SGHRS and YFSETQ. V lost 7 bases, J lost 8 bases, and 15 bases stayed unmatched. CDR3 amino acids: CASGSGDVQGAEAFF. In nucleotides, the CDR3 is TGCGCCAGCGGTTCGGGGGACGTACAGGGGGCGGAAGCTTTCTTT.

This clonotype was recorded many times. The V gene is TRBV5-6, the J gene TRBJ2-3; D is ambiguous. This CDR3 is built from 13 residues. Germline V gene sequence: CDR1 SGHDT, CDR2 YYEEEE. Trimming shortened V by 1 base and J by 0 bases, and 3 bases separated the two germline ends. The CDR3 spells CASSLPSTDTQYF. The CDR3 DNA reads as TGTGCCAGCAGCTTGCCAAGCACAGATACGCAGTATTTT.

This clonotype has a single count. The chain uses TRBV7-2 and TRBJ2-1; 7 nucleotides match TRBD2. The CDR3 sequence is 16 residues long. Germline CDR1 and CDR2: SGHTA and FQGNSA. The ends lost 5 bases at V and 5 bases at J; junction bases unmatched: 12. In DNA, the CDR3 is TGTGCCAGCAGCCCTGCACTAGGGGAGGGGAACAATGAGCAGTTCTTC. It is translated as CASSPALGEGNNEQFF.

The table lists this clonotype with many counts. The J gene is TRBJ1-5, the V gene TRBV18; no clear D. With 4 bases removed from V and 5 bases from J, the gap between germline ends came to 12 bases. This CDR3 region has 14 residues. The germline CDR1 and CDR2 sequences are KGHSH and LQKENI. Here the CDR3 DNA reads TGTGCCAGCTCACTTTCCGGCCTCGATCAGCCCCAGCATTTT. Translating it yields CASSLSGLDQPQHF.

In its sample, this clonotype was seen a few times. The CDR3 region is CASGAGAGTDTQYF. The CDR3 coding sequence is TGTGCCAGCGGGGCGGGAGCGGGCACAGATACGCAGTATTTT. The gene calls are TRBV7-2 and TRBJ2-3; TRBD2 matches at 7 bases. Per the germline V gene, CDR1 is SGHTA and CDR2 is FQGNSA. The length of the CDR3 is 14 residues. Trimming cost V 8 bases and J 1 base; bases outside gene matches: 6.

This clonotype was recorded a few times. The V and J genes are TRBV28 and TRBJ1-5; D possibly corresponds to TRBD1 (5 bases). V lost 6 bases and J lost 0, with 9 bases in between. CDR3 size: 14 residues. Germline V gene lookup returns CDR1 MDHEN and CDR2 SYDVKM. The CDR3 loop is CASRTEYSNQPQHF. The CDR3, as DNA: TGTGCCAGCAGGACAGAATATAGCAATCAGCCCCAGCATTTT.

This clonotype was seen a handful of times. CDR3 loop: CASSLREIGYEQYF. The CDR3, as DNA: TGTGCCAGCAGTTTACGGGAGATCGGCTACGAGCAGTACTTC. The chain links TRBV7-2 to TRBJ2-7; D might be TRBD2 (6 bases). This CDR3 comprises 14 residues. Trimming left V 6 bases short and J 3 bases short, with 15 bases between. The germline V gene encodes CDR1 SGHTA and CDR2 FQGNSA.

This clonotype was seen many times. The chain combines TRBV29-1 with TRBJ1-1, with TRBD1 matching over 9 bases. CDR1 is SQVTM, CDR2 ANQGSEA, per germline. The CDR3 covers 16 residues. J was trimmed by 4 bases and V by 5 bases; bases with no gene match: 14. CDR3 in amino acids: CSVKVPGQGLVTEAFF. The CDR3 nucleotides read TGCAGCGTTAAAGTCCCGGGACAGGGTCTGGTCACTGAAGCTTTCTTT.

The gene calls are TRBV28 and TRBJ2-1; D assignment may be TRBD1 or TRBD2 (5 bases each). Trimming left V 4 bases short and J 8 bases short, with 15 bases between. Germline CDR1 reads MDHEN; CDR2 reads SYDVKM. The CDR3 is 14 residues long. Here the CDR3 DNA reads TGTGCCAGCAGTTCTTCCGGGACCTGGGATGAGCAGTTCTTC. Encoded protein: CASSSSGTWDEQFF.